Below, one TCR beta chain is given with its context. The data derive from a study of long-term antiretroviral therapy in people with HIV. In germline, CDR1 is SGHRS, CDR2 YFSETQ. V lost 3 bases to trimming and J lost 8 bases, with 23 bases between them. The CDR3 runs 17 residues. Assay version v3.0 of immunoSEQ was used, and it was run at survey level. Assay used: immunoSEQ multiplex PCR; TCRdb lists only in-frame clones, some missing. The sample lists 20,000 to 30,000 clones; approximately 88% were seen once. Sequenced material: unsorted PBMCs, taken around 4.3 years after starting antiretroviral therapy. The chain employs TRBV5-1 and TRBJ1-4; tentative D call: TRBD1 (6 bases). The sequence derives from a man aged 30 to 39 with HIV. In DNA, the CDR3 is TGCGCCAGCAGCTGGAGGGGGGGCCGCTTAATCGAGGAAAAACTGTTTTTT. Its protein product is CASSWRGGRLIEEKLFF.